This T cell receptor beta chain was captured by sequencing in a study of cytomegalovirus exposure and HLA in healthy donors (dated by TCRdb to about 2017). A note on the overall study: An earlier analysis of several hundred of the donors reported roughly 300 Gb of sequence data and about 120 million unique TCR beta sequences obtained from approximately 180 million T cells. The study was designed to test whether signatures of past pathogen exposure could be identified by cataloging public T cell receptors. An early release covering 500 to 750 HLA-typed donors comprised about 300 gigabases of sequencing data and 85 million to 100 million unique TCR sequences. To predict cytomegalovirus infection status, the study combined high-throughput TCR immunosequencing, statistical association of individual TCRs with disease status, and machine learning. Class I and class II HLA loci were covered by the typing at four-digit resolution. An earlier analysis of 587 of the donors applied high-throughput TCR beta sequencing to assess whether each TCR beta V gene segment acted as functional or pseudogenic. Of the roughly 390 genotyped donors, about 80% fell in the genetic ancestry cluster associated with self-reported Caucasian donors. A later analysis re-examined previously published TCR beta repertoires from more than 650 donors and added high-resolution HLA genotyping to investigate patterns of TCR occurrence. Rather than drawing on any new phenotypic data, the later analysis identified candidate immune exposures from TCR beta sequences and the way those sequences occurred across donors. The T cell repertoires of several hundred subjects were profiled by immunosequencing and related to cytomegalovirus serostatus. Besides the first cohort of roughly 640 subjects, a separate validation cohort made up of 120 or so different subjects was used. Donor age, sex, ethnicity and CMV serostatus were compiled alongside the repertoire data. In a later genetic analysis, genome-wide SNP genotypes for about 55% of the roughly 700 donors were used, and that subset was treated as a discovery cohort. All discovery cohort repertoires had been generated using a single sequencing platform. Typing coverage differed by locus: A, B, C, DRB1 and DQB1 were typed in about 620-640 donors, DQA1 in roughly 500, DPA1 in around 600, and DPB1 in approximately 450. Because of strong linkage in the cohort, five DR-DQ haplotypes were treated as single units for association and clustering. Among roughly 400 genotyped donors of the cohort, an average of roughly 230,000 unique TCR beta nucleotide sequences was sequenced per donor, of which about 18% were non-productive. Study-wide conclusions, independent of this receptor: Sequencing depth was assumed to be roughly uniform across donors in the presence/absence analyses, though that assumption may not hold. Linkage disequilibrium might explain the correlated functional status among segregating V segments, but an unknown experimental factor could not be ruled out. A later analysis found that most CMV-associated TCR beta chains appeared HLA-restricted, with HLA associations seemingly driven largely by CMV exposure. In a later analysis, around 15,000 TCR beta sequences were associated with specific HLA alleles at a false discovery rate of 0.05. Broadly in line with IMGT annotations, most TCR beta V segments showed up in productive rearrangements about 87% or about 30% of the time in an earlier analysis of around 550 of the donors. A few of the identified cytomegalovirus-associated TCR beta chains were confirmed in vitro to be specific for cytomegalovirus antigens. Only TCR beta chains were sequenced in this cohort, and the absence of alpha or paired-chain data limited detectable features. When HLA alleles, especially DR and DQ, strongly co-occurred, attributing TCR associations to individual alleles was difficult. Compared with the 666-donor mean, donors in an Asian-associated ancestry cluster had fewer N-insertions in productive TCRs, according to a later genetic analysis. The authors suggested that the approach could potentially be generalized to other disease states and immunological phenotypes. HLA typing was unavailable for some donors at each locus, so association tests used only the typed subset. In a later analysis, TCR association rates were found to vary across HLA loci, with the most associated TCRs seen for DRB1 alleles and the fewest for HLA-C alleles. The study gave a list of about 160 TCR beta chains associated with cytomegalovirus. A cluster of highly shared sequence variants was judged likely to be a technical artifact of the sequencing pipeline. A further reported finding was that TCR beta sequences accurately predicted the HLA-A and HLA-B alleles for most subjects in the first cohort. A later analysis found that HLA-associated TCR beta chains were more clonally expanded and had lower generation probabilities than equally common non-associated chains. Some IMGT-functional V segments, including TRBV6-2 and TRBV6-3, could not be distinguished by the 87-base-pair reads and were therefore excluded. A later genetic analysis associated a missense DCLRE1C variant with V-gene and J-gene trimming of TCR beta chains, and an independent cohort replicated the association. Cytomegalovirus status was reported to be diagnosed by the classifier with high specificity and sensitivity in both the original and validation cohorts. A later analysis reported that several top co-occurrence clusters appeared linked to parvovirus B19, influenza, CMV and Epstein-Barr virus. Because counts were too low, about 15 rarely observed V segments, including chromosome 9 orphons, were left out of the earlier analysis of approximately 500 of the donors. Immune exposure information for the cohort was limited to CMV serostatus. Most TCR sequences were seen in very few donors, while some public TCRs were found in many individuals.

This clone was observed a few times. The antigen it binds to is not known. Per-base quality was not reported, and no clone a single base away is much larger than it. The junction shows trimming of 3 bases on V and 12 bases on J, plus 14 bases between the germline ends. The cysteine opens and the phenylalanine closes a CDR3 of 12 amino acids. Left in the record is the CDR3 DNA by itself, 36 bases read in frame from the first base. From a lookup of the germline V gene, CDR1 and CDR2 are LGHNA and YNFKEQ. In total, 500 to 700 healthy bone marrow donors made up the cohort. At the time of sampling, all cohort members were nominally healthy, though unrecorded immune exposures were likely present. The donor was CMV seronegative and was included in the group of several hundred seronegative cohort members. A peripheral blood sample was provided by each donor, and peripheral blood mononuclear cells were used for TCR beta sequencing. Genomic DNA was extracted from the blood cell samples with the Qiagen DNeasy Blood Extraction Kit.

The protocol used for the library was the immunoSEQ multiplex PCR assay. The multiplex PCR relied on a mix of 60 forward primers for TCR Vbeta segments and 13 reverse primers for TCR Jbeta segments. Amplification of the CDR3 region of rearranged TCR beta genes was performed with a multiplex PCR assay on genomic DNA. The amplified TCR beta libraries were sequenced on the Illumina HiSeq System as 87-base-pair reads. The source study handled its data this way. A later analysis tallied some 79 million unique TCR beta chains across the 600 to 700 repertoires, and approximately 12 million of those chains were shared by two or more donors. Raw reads were error-corrected and collapsed into unique sequences by a nearest-neighbor algorithm in which closely related sequences were merged to remove PCR and sequencing errors. V, D and J gene segments were assigned by aligning CDR3 sequences to IMGT reference sequences. For a sequence to be retained, at least a six-nucleotide match to both a V gene segment and a J gene segment was required. A rearrangement was called productive if the CDR3 had no stop codons and remained in frame with V and J, and every other rearrangement was called non-productive. Following IMGT convention, CDR3 was defined as the stretch from the second conserved V-encoded cysteine to the conserved J-encoded phenylalanine. Sequences without an unambiguous match to a single V gene segment were excluded from the earlier analysis of almost 600 of the donors. An earlier analysis of 587 of the donors called V segments functional above 56.7% productive rearrangements and segregating when the between-donor standard deviation exceeded 5%. A statistical classification framework was built to diagnose cytomegalovirus status from the catalog of TCR beta chain sequences. In a later analysis, TCR nucleotide sequences were compared against IMGT/GENE-DB human TR gene sequences so that V and J genes could be assigned. The TCRdist pipeline was used in a later analysis to assign CDR3 sequences and most-parsimonious VDJ recombination scenarios. A later analysis defined each TCR beta chain by its CDR3 amino acid sequence plus V-gene family, and excluded reads lacking a unique V-gene family. To address suspected cross-contamination and a sequencing artifact, a later analysis removed approximately 600 highly shared, low-generation-probability nucleotide sequences. A later analysis calculated a clonal expansion index for each public chain from normalized within-repertoire ranks of inferred template counts. In a later analysis, generation probabilities were computed using a VDJ recombination model fitted to out-of-frame rearrangements, and the results were checked against IGoR. A later analysis scored TCR-TCR, TCR-HLA and TCR-CMV co-occurrence with hypergeometric tests, applying a repertoire-size bias correction to TCR pairs. False discovery rates were estimated in a later analysis by permuting HLA or CMV assignments 20 times. In a later analysis, co-occurring TCRs were grouped using DBSCAN, and TCRdist sequence similarity was added for clustering within HLA-allele-positive subsets. Repertoires with fewer than 30,000 or more than 120,000 public chains, plus five repertoires with anomalous nucleotide sharing, were excluded from co-occurrence clustering. The clones in this table, taken by TCRdb from immuneACCESS, are in-frame only. Not every clone is retained; where verified, under half of the shortfall comes from an unresolved V gene, and the cause of the rest is unknown. V and J calls and clone size come straight from that table; D and trimming were deduced from the DNA. The sample profile shows 30,000 to 50,000 clones; 60% to 70% of them were found once. The ten largest clones take up nearly 4% of the sample.

The receptor chain draws on TRBV4-2 and TRBJ1-1; tentative D gene TRBD1, with 6 bases matching. This receptor was obtained from a man aged 35 to 55 in good health and CMV-seronegative. The sample taken for sequencing was PBMCs. The sequenced DNA: TGTGCCAGCAGCCAGAACAGGGTTATGACTTTCTTT. This is translated as CASSQNRVMTFF.